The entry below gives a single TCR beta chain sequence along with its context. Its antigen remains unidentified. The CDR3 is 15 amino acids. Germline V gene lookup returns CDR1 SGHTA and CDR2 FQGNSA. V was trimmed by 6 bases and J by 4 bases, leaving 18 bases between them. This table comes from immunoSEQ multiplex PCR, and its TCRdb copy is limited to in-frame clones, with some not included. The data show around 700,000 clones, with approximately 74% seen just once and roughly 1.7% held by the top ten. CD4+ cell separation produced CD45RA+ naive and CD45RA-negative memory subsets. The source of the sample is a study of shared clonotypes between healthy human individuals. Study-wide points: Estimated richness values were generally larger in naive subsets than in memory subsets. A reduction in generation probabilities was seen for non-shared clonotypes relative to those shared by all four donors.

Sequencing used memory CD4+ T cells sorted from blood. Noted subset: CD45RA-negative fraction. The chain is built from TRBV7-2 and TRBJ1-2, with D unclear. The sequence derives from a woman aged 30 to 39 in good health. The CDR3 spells CASREIKGRSYGYTF. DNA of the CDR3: TGTGCCAGCAGGGAAATAAAAGGGAGGAGCTATGGCTACACCTTC.